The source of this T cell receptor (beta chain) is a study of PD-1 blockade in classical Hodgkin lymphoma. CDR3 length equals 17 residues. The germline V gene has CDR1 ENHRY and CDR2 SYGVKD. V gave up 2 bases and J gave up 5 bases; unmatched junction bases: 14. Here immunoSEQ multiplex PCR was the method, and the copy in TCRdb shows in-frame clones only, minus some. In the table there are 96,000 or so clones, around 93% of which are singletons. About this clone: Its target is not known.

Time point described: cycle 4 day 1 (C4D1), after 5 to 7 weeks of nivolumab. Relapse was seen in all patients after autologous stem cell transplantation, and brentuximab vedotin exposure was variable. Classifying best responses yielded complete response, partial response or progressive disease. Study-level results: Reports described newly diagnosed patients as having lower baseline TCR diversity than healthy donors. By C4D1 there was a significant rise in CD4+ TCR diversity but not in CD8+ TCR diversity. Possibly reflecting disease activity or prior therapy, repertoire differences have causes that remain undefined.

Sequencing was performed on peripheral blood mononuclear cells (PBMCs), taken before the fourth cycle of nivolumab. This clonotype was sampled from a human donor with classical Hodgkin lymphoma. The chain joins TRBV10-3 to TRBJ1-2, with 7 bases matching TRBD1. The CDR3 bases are TGTGCCATCAGTGAGCGCCCCGCCCGGGACAGTAATTATGGCTACACCTTC. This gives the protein CAISERPARDSNYGYTF.